Listed here is a single T cell receptor beta chain. Its target is unknown. This specimen belongs to a study of shared clonotypes between healthy human individuals. Germline CDR1 reads SQVTM; CDR2 reads ANQGSEA. This CDR3 has 11 amino acids. V was cut by 3 bases and J by 5 bases, with 7 bases left in between. The replicate PCRs on unsorted PBMC were given 250 to 300 ng DNA, which is some 28,000 T cell genomes. Profiled with immunoSEQ multiplex PCR; TCRdb holds only in-frame clones, not every one. The sample carries 450,000 to 600,000 clones, around 80% recorded once. The study, taken as a whole, reports: Sharing of clonotypes among donors was expected to vary with sequencing depth.

The sample taken for sequencing was PBMCs. The sequence was collected from a woman in her forties in good health. Some clones in this sample may be carry-over from other donors' samples. This chain joins TRBV29-1 and TRBJ2-5; D remains ambiguous. The CDR3 spells CSVESAETQYF. In DNA form, the CDR3 reads TGCAGCGTTGAGTCTGCGGAGACCCAGTACTTC.